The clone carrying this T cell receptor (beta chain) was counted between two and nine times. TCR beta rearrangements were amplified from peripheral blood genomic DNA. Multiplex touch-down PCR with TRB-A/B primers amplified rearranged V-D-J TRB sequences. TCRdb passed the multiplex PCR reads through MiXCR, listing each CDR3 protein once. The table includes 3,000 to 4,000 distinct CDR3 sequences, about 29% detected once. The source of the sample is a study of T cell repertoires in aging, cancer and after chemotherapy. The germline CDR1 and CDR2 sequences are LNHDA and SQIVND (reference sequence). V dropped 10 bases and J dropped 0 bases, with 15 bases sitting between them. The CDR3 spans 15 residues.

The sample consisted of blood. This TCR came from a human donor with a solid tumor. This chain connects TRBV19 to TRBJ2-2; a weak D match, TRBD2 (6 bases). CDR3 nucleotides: TGTGCCACCAAAGGAGGGAGCACGAACACCGGGGAGCTGTTTTTT. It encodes CATKGGSTNTGELFF.